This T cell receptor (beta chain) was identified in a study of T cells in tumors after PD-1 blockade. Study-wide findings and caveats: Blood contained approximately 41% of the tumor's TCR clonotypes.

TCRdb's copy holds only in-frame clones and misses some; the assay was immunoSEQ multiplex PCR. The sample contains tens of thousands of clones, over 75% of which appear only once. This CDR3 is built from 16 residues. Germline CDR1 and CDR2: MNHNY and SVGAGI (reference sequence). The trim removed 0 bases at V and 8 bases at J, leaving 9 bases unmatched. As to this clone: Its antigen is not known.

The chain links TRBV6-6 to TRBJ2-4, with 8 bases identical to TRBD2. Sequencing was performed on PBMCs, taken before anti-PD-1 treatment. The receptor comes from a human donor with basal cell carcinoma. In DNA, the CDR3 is TGTGCCAGCAGTTACTCGCTCGGGGGGGCTTGGGACATTCAGTACTTC. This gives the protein CASSYSLGGAWDIQYF.